This TCR beta chain came from a study of control samples from healthy donors and cancer patients. Produced via immunoSEQ multiplex PCR; TCRdb's table is partial and in-frame only. This sample carries 100,000 to 150,000 clones, more than 75% of them seen once, and the ten largest clones take under 2%. Deletions cut 5 bases from V and 4 bases from J, with 12 bases between. CDR3 length: 14 amino acids. Germline V gene sequence: CDR1 MNHEY, CDR2 SVGAGI. The sample comprised blood. The receptor comes from a man younger than 35 in good health. The chain links TRBV6-5 to TRBJ1-3, with D perhaps matching TRBD1 (5 bases). The CDR3 nucleotides are TGTGCCAGCAGTCGGAGGGGACCCGGAAACACCATATATTTT. The encoded protein is CASSRRGPGNTIYF.